The T cell receptor (beta chain) under discussion was sequenced for a study of blood T cell repertoires in COVID-19. Turning to the study itself: Both acute and convalescent COVID-19 samples were obtained from the United States, Italy and Spain. In each case, the material was cDNA or gDNA derived from T cells, B-cell-depleted T cells, or PBMCs.

The V gene's germline CDR1 is MNHEY and CDR2 SMNVEV (reference sequence). Trimming left V 10 bases short and J 0 bases short, with 13 bases between. This CDR3 spans 15 amino acids. Per the original data handling: Reference gene primer amplification gave nucleated cell count estimates. This table comes from immunoSEQ multiplex PCR, and its TCRdb copy is limited to in-frame clones, with some not included. D and trimming come from the DNA, and the V and J calls and clone size come from that table. Altogether 250,000 to 300,000 clones are present, 65% to 90% being singletons, with the ten largest covering 2.5% to 3%.

This sequence was found in a woman aged 55-70 years with active or convalescent COVID-19. The sequenced material came from peripheral blood. The rearrangement uses TRBV27 and TRBJ1-6, with D uncertain. The CDR3 protein is CANGAFSSYNSPLHF. CDR3 coding DNA: TGTGCCAACGGAGCCTTTAGCTCCTATAATTCACCCCTCCACTTT.